These T cell receptor beta chains were read from a single sample in a study of CD8+CD57+ T cells in acquired aplastic anemia. TCRdb independently ran MiXCR on the reads; one entry per CDR3 protein. The sample has approximately 150,000 distinct CDR3 sequences, around half seen once. Sequences were obtained from sorted CD4+, CD8+, or CD8+CD57+ T cells (not recorded which) from PBMCs. These receptor sequences come from a human donor with aplastic anemia. Both conserved end residues are part of each CDR3. The D gene is left open where the match is weak. Clone size is stated in some rows and not others, as once, few, many or a class when expanded.

J,size,V,D,DNA,CDR3
TRBJ2-1,-,TRBV29-1,TRBD1,TGCAGCATCCCGCTGGGAAGGGGGCGGGTTGGATACAATGAGCAGTTCTTC,CSIPLGRGRVGYNEQFF
TRBJ2-3,few,TRBV11-2,TRBD1,TGTGCCAGCAGCCCAGACAGGGGGAGCACAGATACGCAGTATTTT,CASSPDRGSTDTQYF
TRBJ1-6,-,TRBV3-1,TRBD1,TGTGCCAGCAGCCAAGCCGGGACAGGGGGCTCTTCACCCCTCCACTTT,CASSQAGTGGSSPLHF
TRBJ2-7,few,TRBV25-1,-,TGTGCCAGCAGTTACCCATCCGAGCAGTACTTC,CASSYPSEQYF
TRBJ1-2,-,TRBV6-5,-,TGTGCCAGCAGTTACAGGGGGGGGACCGTGAATAACTATGGCTACACCTTC,CASSYRGGTVNNYGYTF
TRBJ1-1,-,TRBV6-2/TRBV6-3,-,TGTGCCAGCAGTTACGCGGGAGGCACTGAAGCTTTCTTT,CASSYAGGTEAFF
TRBJ1-1,once,TRBV20-1,-,TGCAGTGCTAGAGATCGTAAGGGAGGGGGCACTGAAGCTTTCTTT,CSARDRKGGGTEAFF
TRBJ1-4,many,TRBV5-5,-,TGTGCCAGCAGCTGGAATGGACGTAGCCTCAATGAAAAACTGTTTTTT,CASSWNGRSLNEKLFF
TRBJ1-5,few,TRBV30,-,TGTGCCTGGAGGGGGGGAAATAGCAATCAGCCCCAGCATTTT,CAWRGGNSNQPQHF
TRBJ1-2,many,TRBV6-1,TRBD1,TGTGCCAGCAGACGGGACAGTTCCTATGGCTACACCTTC,CASRRDSSYGYTF
TRBJ2-3,-,TRBV11-1,TRBD1,TGTGCCAGCAGCTTAGGGGGGGACAGGAGCACAGATACGCAGTATTTT,CASSLGGDRSTDTQYF
TRBJ1-1,-,TRBV6-1,-,TGTGCCAGCAGGCTACAGGGTAACACTGAAGCTTTCTTT,CASRLQGNTEAFF
TRBJ2-1,-,TRBV5-6,-,TGTGCCAGCAGCTACGATATCTCGGGCGTTGAGCAGTTCTTC,CASSYDISGVEQFF
TRBJ2-7,-,TRBV25-1,TRBD2,TGTGCCAGCAGGCACTCGACTAGCGTGGACGAGCAGTACTTC,CASRHSTSVDEQYF
TRBJ1-4,many,TRBV19,TRBD1,TGTGCCAGTAGTATTACAGGGGTCTCTAATGAAAAACTGTTTTTT,CASSITGVSNEKLFF
TRBJ2-2,many,TRBV5-1,TRBD1,TGCGCCAGCAGCCTCAGGACAGGGAGCACCGGGGAGCTGTTTTTT,CASSLRTGSTGELFF
TRBJ2-5,-,TRBV7-6,TRBD2,TGTGCCAGCAGCTTAGAGGCTAGCGGGGGTCCCTTGGAAGAGACCCAGTACTTC,CASSLEASGGPLEETQYF
TRBJ2-1,many,TRBV25-1,-,TGTGCCAGCAGTGACAGGACTACCGTTGAAAATGAGCAGTTCTTC,CASSDRTTVENEQFF
TRBJ2-4,many,TRBV7-2,-,TGTGCCAGCAGCAGGGAGAGGAACATTCAGTACTTC,CASSRERNIQYF
TRBJ2-1,-,TRBV2,TRBD2,TGTGCCAGCAGGACGGGGAGGGACGGCTACAGTGAGCAGTTCTTC,CASRTGRDGYSEQFF
TRBJ2-3,many,TRBV5-4,-,TGTGCCAGCAGCCCGGTGGGTAGCGGAGGAGATACGCAGTATTTT,CASSPVGSGGDTQYF
TRBJ2-3,-,TRBV2,-,TGTGCCAGCAGTGAAGAGGGGCTAGTAGATACGCAGTATTTT,CASSEEGLVDTQYF
TRBJ2-5,-,TRBV19,TRBD1,TGTGCCAGTAGTCTCCGACAGGGGAGGGAGACCCAGTACTTC,CASSLRQGRETQYF
TRBJ2-3,-,TRBV5-1,TRBD1,TGCGCCAGCAGCCCCGGGACAGGGAAGGAAGATACGCAGTATTTT,CASSPGTGKEDTQYF
TRBJ1-1,-,TRBV6-7,TRBD1,TGTGCCAGCAGGCCACAGGGGGCTTGGGACACTGAAGCTTTCTTT,CASRPQGAWDTEAFF
TRBJ1-2,-,TRBV4-2,-,TGTGCCAGCAGCCATCTTAGCGACTATGGCTACACCTTC,CASSHLSDYGYTF
TRBJ1-1,-,TRBV29-1,TRBD1,TGCAGCGTTCAACAGGGGGAGACTGAAGCTTTCTTT,CSVQQGETEAFF
TRBJ1-5,-,TRBV19,TRBD1,TGTGCCAGTACCCCGGACAGGCGGTCACCTCAGCCCCAGCATTTT,CASTPDRRSPQPQHF
TRBJ1-5,few,TRBV4-1,-,TGCGCCAGCAGCTTGGGAGGGTATAGCAATCAGCCCCAGCGTTTT,CASSLGGYSNQPQRF
TRBJ2-1,once,TRBV20-1,TRBD2,TGCAGTGCGAATATAGCGGGAGGCCCAAGGCTCTTC,CSANIAGGPRLF
TRBJ1-2,-,TRBV2,TRBD1,TGTGCCACCCGGGACAGGGACTATGGCTACACCTTC,CATRDRDYGYTF
TRBJ2-1,few,TRBV2,TRBD2,TGTGCCAGCAGCGAGGCGGGACTAGCGGGATGGGACAATGAGCAGTTCTTC,CASSEAGLAGWDNEQFF
TRBJ2-5,few,TRBV25-1,-,TGTGCCAGCAGTGAATCACGACACAACAGAGAGACCCAGTACTTC,CASSESRHNRETQYF
TRBJ2-5,-,TRBV2,TRBD2,TGTGCCAGCGCCCCGGGGGGTCAAGAGACCCAGTACTTC,CASAPGGQETQYF
TRBJ2-7,few,TRBV20-1,-,TGCAGTGCTAGAGATCTACAACGCGCCTACGAGCAGTACTTC,CSARDLQRAYEQYF
TRBJ2-1,-,TRBV10-1,-,TGCGCCAGCAGTATGACAGTGAACAATGAGCGGTTCTTC,CASSMTVNNERFF
TRBJ2-3,many,TRBV2,-,TGTGCCAGCAGTGAAGCGCCAGATACGCAGTATTTT,CASSEAPDTQYF
TRBJ2-7,-,TRBV19,TRBD1,TGTGCCTCACGGGACAGGGCAATCTACGAGCAGTACTTC,CASRDRAIYEQYF
TRBJ1-1,many,TRBV12-3/TRBV12-4,-,TGTGCCAGCAGTTTACTGCACACTGAAGCTTTCTTT,CASSLLHTEAFF
TRBJ2-7,-,TRBV19,-,TGTGCCAGTAGTACGGCCGGGAGCTACGAGCAGTACTTC,CASSTAGSYEQYF
TRBJ2-7,many,TRBV6-1,TRBD2,TGTGCCAGCAGGGATGGACTAGTCACGTCCTACGAGCAGTACTTC,CASRDGLVTSYEQYF
TRBJ1-4,-,TRBV11-2,TRBD1,TGTGCCAGCAGCCCGGGAATTGGGGACAGGGGTAATGAAAAACTGTTTTTT,CASSPGIGDRGNEKLFF
TRBJ2-1,-,TRBV12-3/TRBV12-4,TRBD2,TGTGCCAGCAGTTTGACTAGCGGGGGGGCCGGTGAGCAGTTCTTC,CASSLTSGGAGEQFF
TRBJ2-7,few,TRBV29-1,-,TGCAGCGTTGTGTATGAGTGGAGCTCCTACGAGCAGTACTTC,CSVVYEWSSYEQYF
TRBJ2-7,-,TRBV7-8,-,TGTGCCAGCAGCTCTTCACAGGGATACGAGCAGTACTTC,CASSSSQGYEQYF
TRBJ1-1,-,TRBV10-2,TRBD1,TGCGCCAGCAGGGCCGGGACAGGGGGCCGGGAGGAGTCTTTCTTT,CASRAGTGGREESFF
TRBJ1-5,many,TRBV11-3,-,TGTGCCAGCAGCTTAGAAGGGGGGCAACCCCAGCATTTT,CASSLEGGQPQHF
TRBJ1-4,few,TRBV20-1,-,TGCAGTGCCAGGACAGAAGGAGGTGAAAAACTGTTTTTT,CSARTEGGEKLFF
TRBJ2-7,-,TRBV7-9,TRBD2,TGTGCCAGCACCAGGGACTATTACGAGCAGTACTTC,CASTRDYYEQYF
TRBJ2-1,-,TRBV30,TRBD2,TGTGCCTGGAGGGGACTAGCGGGAGGACCGTTCCCCTCCTACAATGAGCAGTTCTTC,CAWRGLAGGPFPSYNEQFF
TRBJ2-7,-,TRBV19,-,TGTGCCAGTAGTATAGGGGCGCCCTACGAGCAGTACTTC,CASSIGAPYEQYF
TRBJ1-1,many,TRBV7-6,-,TGTGCCAGCAGCAGTGGGGGTGCCAGGGGAGAGGCTTTCTTT,CASSSGGARGEAFF
TRBJ2-1,-,TRBV20-1,TRBD1,TGCAGTGCTAGCAGGGGGCAGTTGGTTTGGGATGAGCAGTTCTTC,CSASRGQLVWDEQFF
TRBJ1-1,many,TRBV7-2,-,TGTGCCAGCAGCTCCCAACAGGGAAACACTGAAGCTTTCTTT,CASSSQQGNTEAFF
TRBJ2-7,-,TRBV19,-,TGTGCCAGTGGACCTACTACCTACGAGCAGTACTTC,CASGPTTYEQYF
TRBJ2-1,few,TRBV12-5,-,TGTGCTAGTGGTTTGGGATTGAACAATGAGCAGTTCTTC,CASGLGLNNEQFF
TRBJ1-2,-,TRBV25-1,-,TGTGCCAGCAGTGAATACCCAGGGCAACGGGGCTACACCTTC,CASSEYPGQRGYTF
TRBJ1-5,many,TRBV19,TRBD1,TGTGCCAGTAGTAGAGGGACAGGGGGCGGACAGCCCCAGCATTTT,CASSRGTGGGQPQHF